This TCR beta chain was observed in a study of blood T cell repertoires in COVID-19 (TCRdb year 2020). Looking at the study overall: Collaborator samples came from the United States, Italy and Spain and covered acute and convalescent phases of COVID-19. The samples were drawn from two sources: the first 160 participants of the ongoing ImmuneRACE study, and approximately 1,300 subjects contributed by 6 global collaborators. Where available, HLA class I and class II types were taken from metadata supplied by the sample provider and were not determined by assay-based typing. The material from the prospective study consisted of cDNA or gDNA derived from T cells, B-cell-depleted T cells, or PBMCs. Nearly every sample came with metadata listing a de-identified subject ID, COVID-19 status, age in years and sex. Subjects who had been exposed to COVID-19, were actively infected with it, or had recovered from it provided the deeply sampled blood TCRbeta repertoires that made up the dataset. A freely available public database, intended as a resource for researchers studying the immune response to SARS-CoV-2, is where the repertoires were released. Overall study results and their limits: The amount of clinical and demographic metadata varied by source and participant and was provided uncurated.

On this clone itself: Its antigen is not yet known. The input lacks base qualities; no much larger clone sits a single base away.

At one collaborating source in Seattle, patients were enrolled during active infection and were followed longitudinally through the course of disease. The collaborating institutions used their own protocols to collect whole blood in K2EDTA tubes. For TCRbeta analysis, collaborators shipped samples in one of three forms: frozen whole blood, isolated PBMCs, or DNA extracted from either of those sample types. Via the germline V gene, CDR1 is LGHNA and CDR2 YNFKEQ. For this chain, trimming is 4 bases at the V end and 3 bases at the J end, and the number of junction bases without a gene match is 8. The CDR3, from cysteine to phenylalanine, totals 15 residues. Solely the CDR3 DNA is kept, with 45 bases framed from the first base. TCRbeta CDR3 regions were amplified from genomic DNA by means of the immunoSEQ Assay, a bias-controlled multiplex PCR. Regarding the original processing steps: Within the assay, amplification of reference gene primers was used to estimate how many nucleated cells each sample contained. To quantify the absolute abundance of each unique TCRbeta CDR3 rearrangement, sequence reads were collapsed and filtered. For each sample, productive Simpson clonality was calculated as the square root of Simpson's diversity index across productive rearrangements. TCRdb stores this immuneACCESS table with in-frame sequences only. Part of the clones is absent; in the studies checked, under half of the shortfall reflects unresolved V genes, and no reason is known for the rest. For V, J and clone size, that table is used; D and trimming come from the DNA. The sample yields some 220,000 clones; 75% to 85% were counted once. The top ten clonotypes cover approximately 5% of the sample.

The clonotype comes from a woman aged 70-85 years with COVID-19, enrolled during active disease. Sequencing was done on a sample of peripheral blood. Recombination connected TRBV4-2 to TRBJ2-7, and 8 junction bases match TRBD2. The nucleotide sequence reads as follows: TGTGCCAGCAGCCCGACAGCCCGGGAGGGCTACGAGCAGTACTTC. This codes for CASSPTAREGYEQYF.